Below are 23 T cell receptor beta chains sequenced from a single sample in a study of read filtering for tumor transcriptome and immune sequencing. This library used 300 to 500 ng RNA and molecular barcoded adaptors spanning alpha/delta and beta/gamma chains. TCRdb passed the reads through MiXCR, listing each CDR3 protein once. The table shows roughly 130,000 distinct CDR3 sequences, with approximately 13% occurring only once. The specimen was a population of CD138-negative cells sorted from bone marrow. The receptors were sampled from a donor at least 40 years old with multiple myeloma.

This clonotype was recorded at least ten times. This sequence joins TRBV18 and TRBJ2-1; either TRBD1 or TRBD2 may fit D (5 bases each). This CDR3 comprises 14 residues. Trimming left V 4 bases short and J 0 bases short, with 7 bases between. CDR1 is KGHSH and CDR2 is LQKENI in the germline V gene. The CDR3 nucleotides read TGTGCCAGCTCACTGGGACCCTCCTACAATGAGCAGTTCTTC. Protein sequence: CASSLGPSYNEQFF.

As concerns this clonotype: A much bigger clone sits one base away, suggesting this may be a read error. In this CDR3 the conserved last residue, phenylalanine or tryptophan, is missing, so a read error is likely. The chain links TRBV12-3 or TRBV12-4 to TRBJ2-7; D remains unclear. The CDR3 runs 14 residues. Trimming left V 6 bases short and J 0 bases short, with 12 bases between. CDR3 sequence reads: CASSLRMLSYEQYL. For the CDR3, the DNA is TGTGCCAGCAGCCTTAGAATGCTCTCCTACGAGCAGTACCTC.

At least ten counts were recorded for this clonotype. The chain employs TRBV20-1 and TRBJ2-4; D is unclear. The CDR3 has 14 residues. Trimming took off 0 bases at V and 5 bases at J, with 11 bases between the two ends. Per germline, CDR1 DFQATT and CDR2 SNEGSKA (reference sequence). CDR3 bases: TGCAGTGCTAGAGATGTGGGGTTAGAAAACATTCAGTACTTC. It codes for CSARDVGLENIQYF.

This clonotype ranks as medium-sized. This chain connects TRBV6-5 to TRBJ2-1, with D possibly TRBD1 on 6 matching bases. With 0 bases removed from V and 8 bases from J, the gap between germline ends came to 14 bases. CDR3 length equals 15 residues. Looked up from germline, CDR1 is MNHEY and CDR2 is SVGAGI. The CDR3 bases are TGTGCCAGCAGTTACTCTGACCGGAGACAGGATGAGCAGTTCTTC. Amino acid sequence: CASSYSDRRQDEQFF.

The J gene is TRBJ2-1, the V gene TRBV19; D might be TRBD2 (7 bases). Germline V gene sequence: CDR1 LNHDA, CDR2 SQIVND (reference sequence). Trimming shortened V by 6 bases and J by 8 bases, and 26 bases separated the two germline ends. This CDR3 spans 17 amino acids. Written as DNA, the CDR3 is TGTGCCAGTAGAACACTGGATAGGGGGGGGGGCAAGTATGAGCAGTTCTTC. Translating gives CASRTLDRGGGKYEQFF.

Ten or more counts support this clonotype. The V gene is TRBV19, the J gene TRBJ1-5, with D perhaps TRBD1 (6 bases). The CDR3 is made up of 13 amino acids. Germline CDR1 is LNHDA and CDR2 is SQIVND (reference sequence). Between the trimmed V and J ends, which lost 7 bases and 5 bases, there was a span of 12 bases. The CDR3 region has the DNA TGTGCCAGTAAGGACAGTCGAGATCAGCCCCAGCATTTT. Its protein is CASKDSRDQPQHF. Complete variable domain (other parts from reference TRBV19 and TRBJ1-5): DGGITQSPKYLFRKEGQNVTLSCEQNLNHDAMYWYRQDPGQGLRLIYYSQIVNDFQKGDIAEGYSVSREKKESFPLTVTSAQKNPTAFYLCASKDSRDQPQHFGDGTRLSIL.

The chain has TRBV7-9 and TRBJ2-5, with D possibly TRBD2 on 5 matching bases. The CDR3 covers 11 residues. From germline, CDR1 is SEHNR and CDR2 FQNEAQ (reference sequence). The ends were cut back, 10 bases at V and 5 bases at J, with 11 bases in the middle. The CDR3 DNA sequence: TGTGCCAACTCAGAGGGCGAGACCCAGTACTTC. Translating it yields CANSEGETQYF.

Only a few counts were recorded for this clonotype. The CDR3 DNA is TGTGCCAGTAGTATCCAGCGGAACACAGATACGCAGTATTTT. As protein: CASSIQRNTDTQYF. This sequence joins TRBV19 and TRBJ2-3; D perhaps matches TRBD2 (5 bases). The CDR3 covers 14 residues. V gave up 3 bases and J gave up 2 bases, with 9 bases separating them. Germline V CDR1 and CDR2: LNHDA, SQIVND (reference sequence).

V is TRBV28 and J is TRBJ2-3, with 10 bases that match TRBD1. V lost 10 bases and J lost 4; bases outside the gene matches: 8. This CDR3 comprises 14 residues. Germline assignment: CDR1 MDHEN and CDR2 SYDVKM. The CDR3 DNA reads as TGTGCCATCATAAGACAGGGGGCCGCAGATACGCAGTATTTT. Amino acids: CAIIRQGAADTQYF. The full variable domain, in which reference TRBV28 and TRBJ2-3 provide the parts outside the CDR3, is DVKVTQSSRYLVKRTGEKVFLECVQDMDHENMFWYRQDPGLGLRLIYFSYDVKMKEKGDIPEGYSVSREKKERFSLILESASTNQTSMYLCAIIRQGAADTQYFGPGTRLTVL.

This clonotype came up many times. The genes are TRBV11-2 and TRBJ1-4, with a tentative D call TRBD1 (5 bases). V lost 1 base and J 7 bases, leaving 7 bases between the germline ends. The CDR3 sequence is 13 residues long. The germline V gene encodes CDR1 SGHAT and CDR2 FQNNGV. The CDR3 protein is CASSLGQGEKLFF. The CDR3 DNA sequence: TGTGCCAGCAGCTTAGGGCAGGGTGAAAAACTGTTTTTT.

This clonotype was counted a single time. A much bigger clone sits one base away, suggesting this may be a read error. The V and J genes are TRBV20-1 and TRBJ2-7; no clear D. This CDR3 has 15 amino acids. V lost 3 bases, J lost 3 bases, and 18 bases lay in between. Germline values: CDR1 DFQATT, CDR2 SNEGSKA (reference sequence). The CDR3, as DNA: TGCAGTGCTAGTTCAGGAAAGCAGGATCGCTACGAGCAGTACTTC. Residues: CSASSGKQDRYEQYF.

In its sample, this clonotype was seen many times. V usage is TRBV20-1 and J usage is TRBJ2-7; 8 nucleotides match TRBD2. This CDR3 is built from 14 residues. CDR1 is DFQATT and CDR2 is SNEGSKA in the germline V gene (reference sequence). The V gene end was trimmed by 5 bases and the J gene end by 2 bases; junction bases not matched to a gene: 8. CDR3 residues: CSAYRLAHPYEQYF. The CDR3 region has the DNA TGCAGTGCTTACCGACTAGCGCACCCCTACGAGCAGTACTTC.

Only one count was recorded for this clonotype. The CDR3 does not end in the conserved phenylalanine or tryptophan, so this is likely a read error. The chain is built from TRBV11-2 and TRBJ2-5; 7 bases match TRBD1. The ends lost 3 bases at V and 1 base at J; junction bases unmatched: 2. Germline V lookup: CDR1 SGHAT, CDR2 FQNNGV. There are 14 residues in the CDR3. The CDR3 nucleotides read TGTGCCAGCAGCTTTGGGACAGTCCAAGAGACCCAGTACCTC. Residues: CASSFGTVQETQYL.

There are many counts of this clonotype. J is TRBJ2-4 and V is TRBV2, with a weak D call TRBD2 (6 bases). V shed 7 bases and J shed 1 base, with 14 bases lying between them. CDR1 and CDR2 from the germline V gene are SNHLY and FYNNEI. This CDR3 region has 15 residues. Here the CDR3 reads CASTLAGMAKNIQYF. In DNA, the CDR3 is TGTGCCAGCACCCTTGCGGGAATGGCCAAAAACATTCAGTACTTC.

About this clonotype itself: A read error is possible here, since a much larger clone lies one base away. The chain joins TRBV9 to TRBJ2-1, with TRBD1 matching over 10 bases. The V gene's germline CDR1 is SGDLS and CDR2 YYNGEE. This CDR3 has 15 amino acids. CDR3 region: CASSATGGIYNEQSF. CDR3 bases: TGTGCCAGCAGCGCGACAGGGGGCATCTACAATGAGCAGTCCTTC. Together with reference TRBV9 and TRBJ2-1, the CDR3 gives the full variable domain: DSGVTQTPKHLITATGQRVTLRCSPRSGDLSVYWYQQSLDQGLQFLIQYYNGEERAKGNILERFSAQQFPDLHSELNLSSLELGDSALYFCASSATGGIYNEQSFGPGTRLTVL.

This clonotype showed up many times. The rearrangement links TRBV3-1 to TRBJ2-5, with TRBD2 identical over 7 bases. CDR3 length: 14 residues. Per germline, CDR1 LGHDT and CDR2 YNNKEL (reference sequence). Losses at the gene ends were 0 bases for V and 7 bases for J; bases not matched to a gene: 5. CDR3 DNA sequence: TGTGCCAGCAGCCAAGAAGCTAGCGGTGGGACCCAGTACTTC. Its protein product is CASSQEASGGTQYF.

In its sample, this clonotype was seen many times. The genes are TRBV20-1 and TRBJ2-4; possibly TRBD2 for D (5 bases). Germline V gives CDR1 DFQATT, CDR2 SNEGSKA (reference sequence). The CDR3 covers 15 residues. V gave up 3 bases and J gave up 1 base, with 13 bases separating them. CDR3: CSASSSLGAKNIQYF. The CDR3 DNA reads TGCAGTGCTAGTTCTAGCTTGGGTGCCAAAAACATTCAGTACTTC.

V usage is TRBV7-9 and J usage is TRBJ2-2; possible D gene TRBD1, 6 bases. The CDR3 is 15 residues long. Germline assignment: CDR1 SEHNR and CDR2 FQNEAQ (reference sequence). Trimming shortened V by 2 bases and J by 1 base, and 8 bases separated the two germline ends. DNA for the CDR3: TGTGCCAGCAGCTTAACAGGGATGAACACCGGGGAGCTGTTTTTT. Translated: CASSLTGMNTGELFF.

This chain joins TRBV11-2 and TRBJ2-3, with a possible D match to TRBD1 (7 bases). The germline gives CDR1 SGHAT, CDR2 FQNNGV. This CDR3 has 17 residues. Trimming shortened V by 0 bases and J by 3 bases, and 16 bases separated the two germline ends. The CDR3 nucleotides are TGTGCCAGCAGCTTAGATCTGGTGACAGGGAGGACAGATACGCAGTATTTT. This gives the protein CASSLDLVTGRTDTQYF.

As concerns this clonotype: A read error is possible here, since a much larger clone lies one base away. This sequence joins TRBV12-3 or TRBV12-4 and TRBJ1-5; TRBD1 matches at 11 bases. The CDR3 is 14 residues long. The CDR3 bases are TGTGTCAGCAGCGGGACAGGGGGTCATCAGCCCCAGCATTTT. This encodes CVSSGTGGHQPQHF.

This clonotype was seen many times. This chain's CDR3 is CASSPSGASYNEQFF. CDR3 nucleotides: TGTGCCAGCTCCCCCTCAGGGGCCTCCTACAATGAGCAGTTCTTC. This sequence joins TRBV2 and TRBJ2-1, with a possible D match to TRBD1 (6 bases). Between the trimmed V and J ends, which lost 8 bases and 0 bases, there was a span of 14 bases. Germline V gives CDR1 SNHLY, CDR2 FYNNEI. CDR3 length: 15 residues.

This clonotype came up many times. The chain employs TRBV20-1 and TRBJ2-3; D is uncertain. Trimming removed 1 base from V and 6 bases from J, with 8 bases in between. The V gene's germline CDR1 is DFQATT and CDR2 SNEGSKA (reference sequence). The CDR3 length is 12 residues. CDR3 protein: CSARAAMDTQYF. CDR3 nucleotides: TGCAGTGCTAGAGCGGCTATGGATACGCAGTATTTT.

This clonotype qualifies as medium-sized. The DNA of the CDR3 is TGCGCCAGCAGCCAAGATGCGGGACACAATGAGCAGTTCTTC. Its protein is CASSQDAGHNEQFF. The genes are TRBV4-1 and TRBJ2-1; possible D gene TRBD2, 6 bases. The length of the CDR3 is 14 residues. Trimming took off 0 bases at V and 5 bases at J, with 8 bases between the two ends. In germline, CDR1 is MGHRA, CDR2 YSYEKL.